Shown below are 23 T cell receptor beta chains from a single sample sequenced in a study of blood T cell repertoires in COVID-19. This table comes from immunoSEQ multiplex PCR, and its TCRdb copy is limited to in-frame clones, with some not included. Among roughly 240,000 clones listed, roughly 86% were seen once. Material: peripheral blood. The receptors were sampled from a woman in her sixties who had recovered from COVID-19.

This clone was counted between two and nine times. The chain joins TRBV5-1 to TRBJ1-2; 8 positions match TRBD1. This CDR3 is built from 15 residues. The V gene end was trimmed by 0 bases and the J gene end by 6 bases; junction bases not matched to a gene: 7. Germline V lookup: CDR1 SGHRS, CDR2 YFSETQ. The CDR3 reads CASSLVEQGANGYTF. The DNA for the CDR3 is TGCGCCAGCAGCTTGGTCGAGCAGGGGGCAAATGGCTACACCTTC. Combining the CDR3 with reference TRBV5-1 and TRBJ1-2 gives the whole variable domain KAGVTQTPRYLIKTRGQQVTLSCSPISGHRSVSWYQQTPGQGLQFLFEYFSETQRNKGNFPGRFSGRQFSNSRSEMNVSTLELGDSALYLCASSLVEQGANGYTFGSGTRLTVV.

The V call is TRBV5-1, the J call TRBJ2-5, with 10 bases fitting TRBD2. V gave up 1 base and J gave up 0 bases; unmatched junction bases: 3. Looked up from germline, CDR1 is SGHRS and CDR2 is YFSETQ. The CDR3 totals 16 residues. This CDR3 reads CASSLFLAGDQETQYF. CDR3 in DNA: TGCGCCAGCAGCTTGTTTCTAGCGGGGGACCAAGAGACCCAGTACTTC.

CDR3 sequence (DNA): TGCGCCAGCAGCCTGGACAGTGAAAAACTGTTTTTT. Its protein product is CASSLDSEKLFF. The rearrangement joins TRBV5-1 to TRBJ1-4; maybe TRBD1 (6 bases). The CDR3 is 12 amino acids. CDR1 SGHRS and CDR2 YFSETQ come from the germline V gene. V shed 4 bases and J shed 7 bases, with 8 bases lying between them. Filled out from reference TRBV5-1 and TRBJ1-4, the complete variable domain reads KAGVTQTPRYLIKTRGQQVTLSCSPISGHRSVSWYQQTPGQGLQFLFEYFSETQRNKGNFPGRFSGRQFSNSRSEMNVSTLELGDSALYLCASSLDSEKLFFGSGTQLSVL.

The chain carries TRBV3-1 (or the pseudogene TRBV3-2) and TRBJ1-5; D is undetermined. Germline V gives CDR1 LGHDT, CDR2 YNNKEL (reference sequence). Deletions cut 0 bases from V and 7 bases from J, with 7 bases between. The CDR3 is made up of 13 amino acids. Written as DNA, the CDR3 is TGTGCCAGCAGCCAAGATCGTGTCCAGCCCCAGCATTTT. Translated, it gives CASSQDRVQPQHF.

The gene calls are TRBV7-3 and TRBJ2-1, with 8 bases matching TRBD2. Trimming removed 2 bases from V and 5 bases from J; junction bases left unmatched: 5. There are 15 residues in the CDR3. Germline values: CDR1 SGHTA, CDR2 FQGTGA. CDR3 region: CASSLYLSGNNEQFF. Here the CDR3 DNA reads TGTGCCAGCAGCTTATATCTTAGCGGGAACAATGAGCAGTTCTTC.

This clone has only one observation. The V and J genes are TRBV10-3 and TRBJ2-1; 8 bases align to TRBD2. The germline V gene has CDR1 ENHRY and CDR2 SYGVKD. The V gene end was trimmed by 6 bases and the J gene end by 4 bases; junction bases not matched to a gene: 8. The CDR3 length is 15 residues. Here the CDR3 DNA reads TGTGCCATCAGACCCTCGGGACTAGTTTACAATGAGCAGTTCTTC. This translates into CAIRPSGLVYNEQFF.

Only one count was recorded for this clone. The chain combines TRBV2 with TRBJ1-2; no clear D. The V end lost 4 bases, the J end lost 7 bases, and 4 bases lay between the germline ends. Germline V gene sequence: CDR1 SNHLY, CDR2 FYNNEI. The CDR3 totals 10 residues. This CDR3 is CASSAGGYTF. For the CDR3, the DNA is TGTGCCAGCAGTGCAGGTGGCTACACCTTC.

The chain links TRBV9 to TRBJ1-1; TRBD1 is a possible D gene (5 bases). Trimming stripped 2 bases from V and 5 bases from J, with 13 bases between. CDR3 length: 14 residues. The V gene's germline CDR1 is SGDLS and CDR2 YYNGEE. CDR3 bases: TGTGCCAGCAGCGTTAGTACAGGCGAGACTGAAGCTTTCTTT. This sequence encodes CASSVSTGETEAFF.

CDR3 DNA: TGTGCCACCAGCAGTGAATTGGACAAGCCCTACGAGCAGTACTTC. Translated: CATSSELDKPYEQYF. The rearrangement joins TRBV15 to TRBJ2-7; D is possibly TRBD1 (5 bases). Trimming pared 3 bases from V and 2 bases from J, leaving 14 bases between. The CDR3 covers 15 residues. CDR1 and CDR2 (germline): LNHNV, YYDKDF (reference sequence).

The chain couples TRBV9 to TRBJ2-3, with 9 bases fitting TRBD1. In germline, CDR1 is SGDLS, CDR2 YYNGEE. The CDR3 sequence is 15 residues long. V lost 4 bases and J lost 1; bases outside the gene matches: 4. CDR3 DNA sequence: TGTGCCAGCAGCTTCCGGACAGGGGGCACAGATACGCAGTATTTT. As protein: CASSFRTGGTDTQYF.

The rearrangement uses TRBV5-1 and TRBJ1-1, with D unclear. Germline V gene data show CDR1 as SGHRS and CDR2 as YFSETQ. V lost 0 bases and J 10 bases, leaving 13 bases between the germline ends. The CDR3 contains 13 residues. CDR3 sequence: CASSLAGLPRAFF. The CDR3 bases are TGCGCCAGCAGCTTGGCCGGTCTCCCGAGAGCTTTCTTT.

This clone was seen once. The chain combines TRBV4-3 with TRBJ1-2, with TRBD1 as a possible D gene (5 bases). Germline V lookup: CDR1 LGHNA, CDR2 YSLEER. CDR3 length: 14 amino acids. The V end was cut by 1 base, the J end by 4 bases, with 10 bases between. CDR3: CASSQGGGAYGYTF. Here the CDR3 DNA reads TGCGCCAGCAGCCAAGGAGGAGGGGCCTATGGCTACACCTTC.

The chain uses TRBV7-6 and TRBJ1-4, with D hard to call. The germline V gene encodes CDR1 SGHVS and CDR2 FNYEAQ. This CDR3 is 13 amino acids long. The ends were cut back, 6 bases at V and 8 bases at J, with 13 bases in the middle. This CDR3 reads CASRPDLVEKLFF. DNA for the CDR3: TGTGCCAGCAGGCCGGACTTGGTCGAAAAACTGTTTTTT.

The chain links TRBV11-1 to TRBJ2-7; 7 bases are shared with TRBD2. CDR3 size: 15 residues. With 7 bases clipped from V and 3 bases from J, the junction kept 12 bases outside the gene matches. Germline CDR1 and CDR2: SGHAT and FQDESV (reference sequence). DNA of the CDR3: TGTGCCAGCAACTATCGACTAGCTCCTGACTACGAGCAGTACTTC. Translating gives CASNYRLAPDYEQYF.

The rearrangement uses TRBV28 and TRBJ1-5; 7 bases map to TRBD1. V was pared by 5 bases and J by 5 bases, with 9 bases of the junction left unmatched. The CDR3 is made up of 15 amino acids. Germline V gene data show CDR1 as MDHEN and CDR2 as SYDVKM. The CDR3 sequence: CASSPWDRGHQPQHF. As DNA, the CDR3 is TGTGCCAGCAGTCCCTGGGACAGAGGGCATCAGCCCCAGCATTTT.

This chain connects TRBV7-9 to TRBJ1-1; unclear D gene. Trimming cost V 1 base and J 5 bases, with 8 bases left between them. The CDR3 is made up of 13 amino acids. The germline V gene encodes CDR1 SEHNR and CDR2 FQNEAQ (reference sequence). The CDR3 is CASSLDQWTEAFF. For the CDR3, the DNA is TGTGCCAGCAGCTTAGACCAGTGGACTGAAGCTTTCTTT. Full variable domain (missing parts from reference TRBV7-9 and TRBJ1-1): DTGVSQNPRHKITKRGQNVTFRCDPISEHNRLYWYRQTLGQGPEFLTYFQNEAQLEKSRLLSDRFSAERPKGSFSTLEIQRTEQGDSAMYLCASSLDQWTEAFFGQGTRLTVV.

The rearrangement links TRBV18 to TRBJ1-2, with 10 positions matching TRBD1. The CDR3 has 12 amino acids. Trimming removed 4 bases from V and 12 bases from J; junction bases left unmatched: 5. From germline, CDR1 is KGHSH and CDR2 LQKENI. The CDR3 DNA follows: TGTGCCAGCTCACTTGGACAGGGGGGTAACACCTTC. The encoded protein is CASSLGQGGNTF.

The J gene is TRBJ2-5, the V gene TRBV10-3; TRBD1 matches at 7 bases. Germline assignment: CDR1 ENHRY and CDR2 SYGVKD. This CDR3 contains 15 residues. The trim removed 5 bases at V and 2 bases at J, leaving 8 bases unmatched. CDR3 protein: CAISSSGTEQETQYF. CDR3 DNA: TGTGCCATCAGTTCGAGTGGGACAGAACAAGAGACCCAGTACTTC.

The chain recombines TRBV19 with TRBJ1-3; D ambiguous. The germline CDR1 and CDR2 sequences are LNHDA and SQIVND (reference sequence). CDR3 length: 13 amino acids. The V gene lost 11 bases and the J gene lost 8 bases, with 19 bases spanning the gap. CDR3 loop: CAGRWAPQDTIYF. The CDR3 DNA reads as TGTGCCGGGAGGTGGGCCCCTCAGGACACCATATATTTT.

This chain uses TRBV5-1 with TRBJ1-6, with D possibly matching TRBD1 (5 bases). The germline CDR1 and CDR2 sequences are SGHRS and YFSETQ. This CDR3 spans 13 amino acids. The ends were cut back, 0 bases at V and 14 bases at J, with 12 bases in the middle. CDR3 sequence: CASSLGGGGTLHF. The CDR3 nucleotides read TGCGCCAGCAGCTTGGGGGGGGGAGGAACCCTCCACTTT. The whole variable domain, remainder taken from reference TRBV5-1 and TRBJ1-6, is KAGVTQTPRYLIKTRGQQVTLSCSPISGHRSVSWYQQTPGQGLQFLFEYFSETQRNKGNFPGRFSGRQFSNSRSEMNVSTLELGDSALYLCASSLGGGGTLHFGNGTRLTVT.

The rearrangement links TRBV6-2 or TRBV6-3 to TRBJ2-7; tentative D call: TRBD2 (6 bases). Germline V lookup: CDR1 MNHEY, CDR2 SVGEGT. V shed 1 base and J shed 3 bases, with 19 bases lying between them. This CDR3 is built from 17 residues. The CDR3 DNA sequence: TGTGCCAGCAGTTACTTCGTTGTAAGACTAGGTATCTACGAGCAGTACTTC. As protein: CASSYFVVRLGIYEQYF.

The V gene is TRBV7-8, the J gene TRBJ1-2; possible D gene TRBD1, 6 bases. V lost 0 bases, J lost 7 bases, and 21 bases lay in between. CDR1 and CDR2 (germline): SGHVS, FQNEAQ. CDR3 length equals 17 residues. CDR3 nucleotides: TGTGCCAGCAGCTTAGCGCTGGAGCGAGACACAGGGAGTGGCTACACCTTC. Protein: CASSLALERDTGSGYTF.

The chain carries TRBV7-8 and TRBJ1-1, with 8 bases that match TRBD1. CDR3 length equals 15 residues. Germline V gene sequence: CDR1 SGHVS, CDR2 FQNEAQ. V trimming: 4 bases; J trimming: 2 bases; junction bases outside the gene matches: 6. CDR3 region: CASSSPGQANTEAFF. The CDR3 coding sequence is TGTGCCAGCAGCTCACCGGGACAGGCCAACACTGAAGCTTTCTTT.